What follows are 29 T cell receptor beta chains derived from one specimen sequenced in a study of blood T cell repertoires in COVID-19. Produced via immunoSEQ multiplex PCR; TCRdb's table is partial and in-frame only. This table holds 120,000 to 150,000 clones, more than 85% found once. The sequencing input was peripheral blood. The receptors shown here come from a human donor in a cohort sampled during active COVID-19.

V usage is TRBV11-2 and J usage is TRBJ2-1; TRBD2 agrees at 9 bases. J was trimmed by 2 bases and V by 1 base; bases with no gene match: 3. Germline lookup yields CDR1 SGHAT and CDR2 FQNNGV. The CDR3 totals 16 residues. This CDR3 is CASSLAGGRAYNEQFF. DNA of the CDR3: TGTGCCAGCAGCTTAGCGGGCGGGAGGGCCTACAATGAGCAGTTCTTC.

This CDR3 reads CASSSYRGETQYF. CDR3 nucleotide sequence: TGTGCCAGCTCATCCTACAGGGGGGAGACCCAGTACTTC. The chain combines TRBV18 with TRBJ2-5; the match to TRBD1 covers 8 bases. The CDR3 runs to 13 residues. V trimming: 5 bases; J trimming: 5 bases; junction bases outside the gene matches: 4. Germline values: CDR1 KGHSH, CDR2 LQKENI.

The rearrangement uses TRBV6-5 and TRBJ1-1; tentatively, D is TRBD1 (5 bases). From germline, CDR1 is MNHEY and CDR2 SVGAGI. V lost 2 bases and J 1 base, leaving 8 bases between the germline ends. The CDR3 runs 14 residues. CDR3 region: CASSYVQGNTEAFF. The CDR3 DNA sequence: TGTGCCAGCAGTTACGTCCAGGGGAACACTGAAGCTTTCTTT.

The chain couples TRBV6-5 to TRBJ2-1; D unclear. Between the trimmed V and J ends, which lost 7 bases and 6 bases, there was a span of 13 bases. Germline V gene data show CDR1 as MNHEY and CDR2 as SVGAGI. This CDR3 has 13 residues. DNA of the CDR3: TGTGCCAGCAATCCACACCCAAGCAATGAGCAGTTCTTC. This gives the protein CASNPHPSNEQFF.

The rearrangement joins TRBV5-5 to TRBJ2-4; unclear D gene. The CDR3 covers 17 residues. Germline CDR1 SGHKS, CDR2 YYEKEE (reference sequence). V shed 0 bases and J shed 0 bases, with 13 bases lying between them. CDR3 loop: CASSLGIGSLAKNIQYF. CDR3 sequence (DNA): TGTGCCAGCAGCTTGGGTATTGGCTCGCTAGCCAAAAACATTCAGTACTTC. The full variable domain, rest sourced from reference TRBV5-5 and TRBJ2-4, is DAGVTQSPTHLIKTRGQQVTLRCSPISGHKSVSWYQQVLGQGPQFIFQYYEKEERGRGNFPDRFSARQFPNYSSELNVNALLLGDSALYLCASSLGIGSLAKNIQYFGAGTRLSVL.

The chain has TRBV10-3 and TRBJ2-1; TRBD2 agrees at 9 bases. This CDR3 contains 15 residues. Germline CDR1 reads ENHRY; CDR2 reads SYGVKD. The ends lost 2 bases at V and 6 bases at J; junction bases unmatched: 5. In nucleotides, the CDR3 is TGTGCCATCAGTGAGACAGGGACTAGCAGCAATGAGCAGTTCTTC. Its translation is CAISETGTSSNEQFF.

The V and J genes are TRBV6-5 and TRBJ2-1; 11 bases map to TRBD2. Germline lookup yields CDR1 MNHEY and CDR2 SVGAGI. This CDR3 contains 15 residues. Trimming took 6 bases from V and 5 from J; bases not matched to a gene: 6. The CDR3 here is CASSPGLAEDNEQFF. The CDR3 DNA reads TGTGCCAGCAGCCCGGGACTAGCGGAGGACAATGAGCAGTTCTTC.

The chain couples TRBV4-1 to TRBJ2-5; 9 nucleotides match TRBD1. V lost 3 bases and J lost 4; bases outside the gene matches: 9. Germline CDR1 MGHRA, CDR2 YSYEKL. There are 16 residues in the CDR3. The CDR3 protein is CASSHLSGTGRETQYF. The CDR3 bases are TGCGCCAGCAGCCATCTATCCGGGACAGGGAGAGAGACCCAGTACTTC.

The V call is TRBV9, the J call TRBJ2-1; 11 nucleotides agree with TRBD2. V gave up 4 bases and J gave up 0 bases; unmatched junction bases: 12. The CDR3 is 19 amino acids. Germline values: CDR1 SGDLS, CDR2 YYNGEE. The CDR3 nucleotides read TGTGCCAGCAGCCCGATTCTAGCGGGGGGCCCCAGCTCCTACAATGAGCAGTTCTTC. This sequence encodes CASSPILAGGPSSYNEQFF.

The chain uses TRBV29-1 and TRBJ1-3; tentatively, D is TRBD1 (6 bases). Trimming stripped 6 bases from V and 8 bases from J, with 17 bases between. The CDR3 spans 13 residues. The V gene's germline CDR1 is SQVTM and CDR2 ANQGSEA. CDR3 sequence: CSVVGGGADTIYF. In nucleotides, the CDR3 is TGCAGCGTCGTAGGGGGGGGTGCGGACACCATATATTTT.

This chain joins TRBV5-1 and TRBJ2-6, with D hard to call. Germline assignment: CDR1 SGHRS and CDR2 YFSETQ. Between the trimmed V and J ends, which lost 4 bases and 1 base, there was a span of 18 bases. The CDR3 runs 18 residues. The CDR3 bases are TGCGCCAGCAGCCAGGCCACCCGACGGTTTTCTGGGGCCAACGTCCTGACTTTC. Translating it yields CASSQATRRFSGANVLTF.

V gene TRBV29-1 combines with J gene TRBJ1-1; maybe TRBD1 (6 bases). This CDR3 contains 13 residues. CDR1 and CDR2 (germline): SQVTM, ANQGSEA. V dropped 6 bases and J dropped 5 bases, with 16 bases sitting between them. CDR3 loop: CSVGRGLGTEAFF. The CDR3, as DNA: TGCAGCGTAGGCAGGGGCCTCGGGACTGAAGCTTTCTTT.

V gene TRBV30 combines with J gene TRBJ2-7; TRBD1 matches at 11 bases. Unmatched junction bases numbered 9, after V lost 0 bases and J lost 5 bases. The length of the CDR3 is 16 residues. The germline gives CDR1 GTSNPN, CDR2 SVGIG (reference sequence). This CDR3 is CAWSVGLGQGANEQYF. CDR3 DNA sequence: TGTGCCTGGAGTGTAGGTTTAGGACAGGGGGCGAACGAGCAGTACTTC. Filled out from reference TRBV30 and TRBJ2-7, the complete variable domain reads SQTIHQWPATLVQPVGSPLSLECTVEGTSNPNLYWYRQAAGRGLQLLFYSVGIGQISSEVPQNLSASRPQDRQFILSSKKLLLSDSGFYLCAWSVGLGQGANEQYFGPGTRLTVT.

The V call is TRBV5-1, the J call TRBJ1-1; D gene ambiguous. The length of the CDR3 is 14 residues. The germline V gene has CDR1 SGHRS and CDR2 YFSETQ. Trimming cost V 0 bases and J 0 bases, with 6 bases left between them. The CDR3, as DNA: TGCGCCAGCAGCTTGGGGCAGGTGAACACTGAAGCTTTCTTT. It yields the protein CASSLGQVNTEAFF. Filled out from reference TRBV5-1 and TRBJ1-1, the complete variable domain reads KAGVTQTPRYLIKTRGQQVTLSCSPISGHRSVSWYQQTPGQGLQFLFEYFSETQRNKGNFPGRFSGRQFSNSRSEMNVSTLELGDSALYLCASSLGQVNTEAFFGQGTRLTVV.

CDR3 amino acids: CSVLITDEQYF. The CDR3 nucleotides read TGCAGCGTTCTGATCACGGACGAGCAGTACTTC. The rearrangement joins TRBV29-1 to TRBJ2-7; D is unresolved. Germline CDR1 reads SQVTM; CDR2 reads ANQGSEA. V gave up 5 bases and J gave up 5 bases, with 10 bases separating them. The CDR3 contains 11 residues.

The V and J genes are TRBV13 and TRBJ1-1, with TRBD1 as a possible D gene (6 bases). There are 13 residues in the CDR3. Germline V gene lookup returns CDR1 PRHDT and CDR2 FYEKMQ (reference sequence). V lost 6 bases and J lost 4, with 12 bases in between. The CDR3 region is CASSLNRATEAFF. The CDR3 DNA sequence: TGTGCCAGCAGTCTCAACAGGGCCACTGAAGCTTTCTTT. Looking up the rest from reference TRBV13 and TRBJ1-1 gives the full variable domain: AAGVIQSPRHLIKEKRETATLKCYPIPRHDTVYWYQQGPGQDPQFLISFYEKMQSDKGSIPDRFSAQQFSDYHSELNMSSLELGDSALYFCASSLNRATEAFFGQGTRLTVV.

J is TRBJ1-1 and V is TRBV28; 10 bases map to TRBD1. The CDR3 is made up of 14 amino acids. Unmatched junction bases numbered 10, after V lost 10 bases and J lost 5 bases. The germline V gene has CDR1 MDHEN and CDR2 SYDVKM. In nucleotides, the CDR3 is TGTGCCACCATGGGGGGACAGGGGAGGACTGAAGCTTTCTTT. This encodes CATMGGQGRTEAFF.

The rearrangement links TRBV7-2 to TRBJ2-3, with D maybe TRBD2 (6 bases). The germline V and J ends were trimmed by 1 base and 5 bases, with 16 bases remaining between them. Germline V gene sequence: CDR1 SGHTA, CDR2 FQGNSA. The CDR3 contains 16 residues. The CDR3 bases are TGTGCCAGCAGCTTAGAGGGCGGGATAGGAGGAGATACGCAGTATTTT. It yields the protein CASSLEGGIGGDTQYF.

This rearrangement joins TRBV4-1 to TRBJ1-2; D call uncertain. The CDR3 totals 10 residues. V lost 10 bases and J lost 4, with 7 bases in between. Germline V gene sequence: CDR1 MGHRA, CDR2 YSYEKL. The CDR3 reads CANRFYGYTF. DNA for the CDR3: TGCGCCAATAGATTCTATGGCTACACCTTC.

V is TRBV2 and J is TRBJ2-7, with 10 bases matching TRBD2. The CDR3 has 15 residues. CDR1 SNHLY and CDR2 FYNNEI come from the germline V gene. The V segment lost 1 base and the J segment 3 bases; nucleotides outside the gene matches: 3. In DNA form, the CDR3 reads TGTGCCAGCAGTGAAGGTTTAGCGGGGGGCTACGAGCAGTACTTC. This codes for CASSEGLAGGYEQYF.

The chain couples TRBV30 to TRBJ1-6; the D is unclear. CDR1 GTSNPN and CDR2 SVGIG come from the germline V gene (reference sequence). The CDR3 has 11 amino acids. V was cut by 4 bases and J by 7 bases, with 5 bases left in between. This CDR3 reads CAWTSNSPLHF. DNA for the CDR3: TGTGCCTGGACTTCCAATTCACCCCTCCACTTT.

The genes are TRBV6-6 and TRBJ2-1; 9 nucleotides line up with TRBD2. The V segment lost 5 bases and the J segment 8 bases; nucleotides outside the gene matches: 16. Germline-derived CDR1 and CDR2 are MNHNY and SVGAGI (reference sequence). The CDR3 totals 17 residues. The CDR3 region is CASSLRRIAGVPHEQFF. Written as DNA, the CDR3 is TGTGCCAGCAGTCTAAGGCGGATAGCGGGAGTTCCCCATGAGCAGTTCTTC.

The chain's CDR3 is CASSLVRGLAEAFF. The CDR3 DNA is TGCGCCAGCAGCTTGGTTCGGGGACTCGCTGAAGCTTTCTTT. The V call is TRBV5-1, the J call TRBJ1-1, with D possibly TRBD1 on 5 matching bases. The CDR3 spans 14 residues. V lost 0 bases and J lost 6, with 12 bases in between. Per germline, CDR1 SGHRS and CDR2 YFSETQ.

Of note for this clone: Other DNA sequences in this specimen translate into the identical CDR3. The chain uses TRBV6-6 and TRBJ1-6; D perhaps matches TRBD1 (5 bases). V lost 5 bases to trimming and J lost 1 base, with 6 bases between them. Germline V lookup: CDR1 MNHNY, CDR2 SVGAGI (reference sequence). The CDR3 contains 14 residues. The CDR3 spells CASSPGSYNSPLHF. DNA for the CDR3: TGTGCCAGCAGTCCAGGGTCCTATAATTCACCCCTCCACTTT.

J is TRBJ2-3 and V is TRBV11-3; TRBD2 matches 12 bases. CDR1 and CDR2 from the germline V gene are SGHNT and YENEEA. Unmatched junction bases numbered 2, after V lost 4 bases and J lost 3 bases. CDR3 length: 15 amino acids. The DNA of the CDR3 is TGTGCCAGCAGCTCTAGCGGGAGGGGGACAGATACGCAGTATTTT. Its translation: CASSSSGRGTDTQYF. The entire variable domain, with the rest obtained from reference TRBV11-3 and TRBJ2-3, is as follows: EAGVVQSPRYKIIEKKQPVAFWCNPISGHNTLYWYLQNLGQGPELLIRYENEEAVDDSQLPKDRFSAERLKGVDSTLKIQPAELGDSAVYLCASSSSGRGTDTQYFGPGTRLTVL.

In nucleotides, the CDR3 is TGTGCCAGCAGAAGAGGGTACAATGAGCAGTTCTTC. Its protein product is CASRRGYNEQFF. The V call is TRBV12-3 or TRBV12-4, the J call TRBJ2-1; D is possibly TRBD2 (5 bases). The V and J ends lost 6 bases and 4 bases respectively, with 7 bases between them. CDR3 length equals 12 residues.

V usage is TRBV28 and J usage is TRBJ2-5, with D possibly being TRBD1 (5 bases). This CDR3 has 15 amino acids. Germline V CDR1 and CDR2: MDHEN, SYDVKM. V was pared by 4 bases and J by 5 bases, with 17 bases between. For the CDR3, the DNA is TGTGCCAGCAGTTCTGGGTCGGCAGGGATGGAGACCCAGTACTTC. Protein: CASSSGSAGMETQYF.

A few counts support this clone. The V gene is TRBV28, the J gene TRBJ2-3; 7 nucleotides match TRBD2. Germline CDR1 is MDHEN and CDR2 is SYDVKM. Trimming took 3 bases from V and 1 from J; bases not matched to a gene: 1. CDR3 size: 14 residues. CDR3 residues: CASSFLAGTDTQYF. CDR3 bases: TGTGCCAGCAGTTTCCTAGCGGGCACAGATACGCAGTATTTT.

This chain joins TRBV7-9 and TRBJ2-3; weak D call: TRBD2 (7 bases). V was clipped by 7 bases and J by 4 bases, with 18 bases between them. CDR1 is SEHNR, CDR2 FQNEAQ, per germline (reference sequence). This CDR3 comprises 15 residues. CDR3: CASTRRGLVSDTQYF. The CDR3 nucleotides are TGTGCCAGCACCCGGCGGGGGCTTGTCTCAGATACGCAGTATTTT.